The clone carrying this T cell receptor (beta chain) was picked up a small number of times. The time point here: patch test 1, 2 weeks after DPC sensitization. Treatment specified: therapeutic diphenylcyclopropenone sensitization with weekly scalp DPC. Germline CDR1 KGHDR, CDR2 SFDVKD. Deletions cut 2 bases from V and 6 bases from J, with 33 bases between. The CDR3 has 21 residues. The sample comes from a study of human T cells and chemical hapten exposure. Individual cDNA molecules each carried unique molecular identifiers attached by the library. Via MiXCR, TCRdb re-called the RACE reads, giving one row per CDR3 protein. In the table there are 350,000 or so distinct CDR3 sequences, around 7% of which are singletons.

This sequence was found in a woman between 18 and 30 years old with alopecia areata. Some clones in this sample may be carry-over from other donors' samples. The rearrangement links TRBV24-1 to TRBJ1-2; maybe TRBD1 (6 bases). Sequenced material: whole blood, taken in connection with sensitization to the hapten diphenylcyclopropenone (DPC). The CDR3: CATSDSPGPRLQGLLTDGYTF. CDR3 in DNA: TGTGCCACCAGTGATTCACCGGGTCCCCGATTACAGGGATTACTTACGGATGGCTACACCTTC.